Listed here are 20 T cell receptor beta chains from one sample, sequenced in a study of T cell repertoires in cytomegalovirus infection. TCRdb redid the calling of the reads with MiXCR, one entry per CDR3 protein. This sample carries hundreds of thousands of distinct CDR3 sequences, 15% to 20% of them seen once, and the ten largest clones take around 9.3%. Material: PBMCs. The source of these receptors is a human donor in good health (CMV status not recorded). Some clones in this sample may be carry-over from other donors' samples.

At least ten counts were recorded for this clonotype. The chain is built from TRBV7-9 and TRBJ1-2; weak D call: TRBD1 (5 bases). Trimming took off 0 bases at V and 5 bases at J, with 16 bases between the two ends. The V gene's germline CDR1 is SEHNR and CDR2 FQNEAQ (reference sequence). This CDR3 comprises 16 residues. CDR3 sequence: CASSLATPGYGYGYTF. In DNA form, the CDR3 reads TGTGCCAGCAGCTTAGCAACCCCAGGGTATGGGTATGGCTACACCTTC.

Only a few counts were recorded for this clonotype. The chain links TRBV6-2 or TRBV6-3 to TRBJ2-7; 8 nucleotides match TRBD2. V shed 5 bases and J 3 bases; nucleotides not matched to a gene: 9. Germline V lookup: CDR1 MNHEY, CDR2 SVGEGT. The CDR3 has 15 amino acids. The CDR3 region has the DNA TGTGCCAGCAGTCCCGCGGGGGGCTATCTCTACGAGCAGTACTTC. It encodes CASSPAGGYLYEQYF.

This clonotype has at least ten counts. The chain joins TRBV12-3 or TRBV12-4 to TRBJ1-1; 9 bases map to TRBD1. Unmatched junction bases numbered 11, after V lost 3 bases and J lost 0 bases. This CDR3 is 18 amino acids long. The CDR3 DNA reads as TGTGCCAGCAGTTTGCTGTTTCCGGGACAGGGAATGAACACTGAAGCTTTCTTT. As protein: CASSLLFPGQGMNTEAFF.

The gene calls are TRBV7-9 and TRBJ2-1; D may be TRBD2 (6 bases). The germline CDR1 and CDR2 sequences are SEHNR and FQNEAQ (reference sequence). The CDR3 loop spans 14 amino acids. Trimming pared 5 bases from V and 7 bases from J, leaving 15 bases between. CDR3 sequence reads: CASSGYGSRNEQFF. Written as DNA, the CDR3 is TGTGCCAGCAGCGGGTACGGGAGTCGGAATGAGCAGTTCTTC.

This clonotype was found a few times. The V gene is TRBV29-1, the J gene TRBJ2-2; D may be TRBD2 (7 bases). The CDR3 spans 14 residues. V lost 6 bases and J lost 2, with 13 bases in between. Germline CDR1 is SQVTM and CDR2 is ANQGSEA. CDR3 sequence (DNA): TGCAGCGTGCAAGGGGGGGGCAACACCGGGGAGCTGTTTTTT. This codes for CSVQGGGNTGELFF.

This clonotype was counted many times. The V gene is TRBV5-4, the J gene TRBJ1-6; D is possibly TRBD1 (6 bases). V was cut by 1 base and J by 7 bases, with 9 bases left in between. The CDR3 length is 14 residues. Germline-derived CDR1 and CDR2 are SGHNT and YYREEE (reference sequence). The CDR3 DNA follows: TGTGCCAGCAGCTTGCAGGGGTCAAATTCACCCCTCCACTTT. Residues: CASSLQGSNSPLHF.

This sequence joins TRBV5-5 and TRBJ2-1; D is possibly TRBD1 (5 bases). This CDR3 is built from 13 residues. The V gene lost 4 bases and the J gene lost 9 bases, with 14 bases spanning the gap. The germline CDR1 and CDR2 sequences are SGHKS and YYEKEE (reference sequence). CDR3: CASSPTNRFEQFF. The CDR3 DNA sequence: TGTGCCAGCAGCCCGACAAACAGGTTTGAGCAGTTCTTC.

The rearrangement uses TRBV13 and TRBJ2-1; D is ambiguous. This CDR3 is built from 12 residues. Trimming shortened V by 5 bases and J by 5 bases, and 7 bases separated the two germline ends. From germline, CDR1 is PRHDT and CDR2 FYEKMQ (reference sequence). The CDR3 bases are TGTGCCAGCAGCATCGGGCACAATGAGCAGTTCTTC. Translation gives CASSIGHNEQFF.

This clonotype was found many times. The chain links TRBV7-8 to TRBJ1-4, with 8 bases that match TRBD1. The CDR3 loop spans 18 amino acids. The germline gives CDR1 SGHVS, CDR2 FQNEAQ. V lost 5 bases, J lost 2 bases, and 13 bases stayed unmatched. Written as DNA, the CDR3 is TGTGCCAGCAGCATCGACAGGGGTGATATGAGGACTAATGAAAAACTGTTTTTT. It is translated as CASSIDRGDMRTNEKLFF. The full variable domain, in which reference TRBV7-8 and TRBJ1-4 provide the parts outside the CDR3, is GAGVSQSPRYKVAKRGQDVALRCDPISGHVSLFWYQQALGQGPEFLTYFQNEAQLDKSGLPSDRFFAERPEGSVSTLKIQRTQQEDSAVYLCASSIDRGDMRTNEKLFFGSGTQLSVL.

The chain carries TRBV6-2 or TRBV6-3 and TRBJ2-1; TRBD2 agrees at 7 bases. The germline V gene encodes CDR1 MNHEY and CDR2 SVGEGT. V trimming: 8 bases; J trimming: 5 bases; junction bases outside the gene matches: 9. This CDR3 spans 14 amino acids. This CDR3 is CASRFSGAHNEQFF. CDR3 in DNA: TGTGCCAGCCGGTTCAGCGGGGCCCACAATGAGCAGTTCTTC.

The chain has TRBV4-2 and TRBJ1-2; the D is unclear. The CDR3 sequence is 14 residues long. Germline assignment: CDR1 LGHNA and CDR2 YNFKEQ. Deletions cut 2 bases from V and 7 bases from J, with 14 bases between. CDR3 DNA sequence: TGTGCCAGCAGCCAAACGCCTCCTAGGTTTGGCTACACCTTC. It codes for CASSQTPPRFGYTF.

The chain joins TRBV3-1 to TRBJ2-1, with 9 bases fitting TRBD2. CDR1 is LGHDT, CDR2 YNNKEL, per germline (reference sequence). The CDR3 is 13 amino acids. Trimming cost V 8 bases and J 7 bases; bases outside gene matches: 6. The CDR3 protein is CASGLANSNEQFF. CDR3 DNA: TGTGCCAGCGGACTAGCGAATTCGAATGAGCAGTTCTTC.

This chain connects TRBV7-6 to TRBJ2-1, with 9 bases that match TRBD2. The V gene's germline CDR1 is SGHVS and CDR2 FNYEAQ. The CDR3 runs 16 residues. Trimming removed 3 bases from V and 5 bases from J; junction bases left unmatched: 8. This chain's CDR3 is CASSFSPGLADNEQFF. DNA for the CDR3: TGTGCCAGCAGCTTTTCACCGGGACTAGCAGACAATGAGCAGTTCTTC. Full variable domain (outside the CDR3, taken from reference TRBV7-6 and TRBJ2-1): GAGVSQSPRYKVTKRGQDVALRCDPISGHVSLYWYRQALGQGPEFLTYFNYEAQQDKSGLPNDRFSAERPEGSISTLTIQRTEQRDSAMYRCASSFSPGLADNEQFFGPGTRLTVL.

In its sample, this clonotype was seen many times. CDR3 in DNA: TGTGCCAGCAGCTTATTCGGGGGACAAGAGACCCAGTACTTC. Protein sequence: CASSLFGGQETQYF. J is TRBJ2-5 and V is TRBV7-2; D is possibly TRBD2 (6 bases). The CDR3 is 14 amino acids. CDR1 is SGHTA, CDR2 FQGNSA, per germline. V was cut by 2 bases and J by 2 bases, with 9 bases left in between.

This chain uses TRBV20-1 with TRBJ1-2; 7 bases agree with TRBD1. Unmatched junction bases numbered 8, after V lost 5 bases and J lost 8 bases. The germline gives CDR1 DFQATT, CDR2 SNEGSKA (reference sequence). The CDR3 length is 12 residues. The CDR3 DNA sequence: TGCAGTGCTGTGACAGGGCAGAGCGGCTACACCTTC. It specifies CSAVTGQSGYTF.

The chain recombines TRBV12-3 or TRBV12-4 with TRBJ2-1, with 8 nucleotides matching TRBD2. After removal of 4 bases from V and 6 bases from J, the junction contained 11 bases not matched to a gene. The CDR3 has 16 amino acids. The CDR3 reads CASSSAGTRVGNEQFF. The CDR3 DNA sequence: TGTGCCAGCAGTTCCGCCGGGACTAGAGTTGGCAATGAGCAGTTCTTC.

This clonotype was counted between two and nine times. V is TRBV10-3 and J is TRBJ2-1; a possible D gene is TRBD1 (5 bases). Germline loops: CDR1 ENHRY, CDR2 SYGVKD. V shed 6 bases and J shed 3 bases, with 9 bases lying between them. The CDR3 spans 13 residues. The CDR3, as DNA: TGTGCCATCAGCAACGACAGCTACAATGAGCAGTTCTTC. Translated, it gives CAISNDSYNEQFF.

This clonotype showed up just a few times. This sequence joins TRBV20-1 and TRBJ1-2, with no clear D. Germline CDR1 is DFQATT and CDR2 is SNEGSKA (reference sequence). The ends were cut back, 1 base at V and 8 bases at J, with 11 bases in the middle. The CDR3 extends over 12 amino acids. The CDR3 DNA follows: TGCAGTGCTAGAGCTCAAGACGGGGGCTACACCTTC. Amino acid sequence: CSARAQDGGYTF.

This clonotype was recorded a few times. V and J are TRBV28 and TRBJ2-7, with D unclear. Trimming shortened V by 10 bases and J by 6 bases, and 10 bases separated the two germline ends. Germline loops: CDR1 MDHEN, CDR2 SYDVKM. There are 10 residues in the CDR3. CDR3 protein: CATKASEQYF. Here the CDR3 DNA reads TGTGCCACAAAGGCCTCCGAGCAGTACTTC.

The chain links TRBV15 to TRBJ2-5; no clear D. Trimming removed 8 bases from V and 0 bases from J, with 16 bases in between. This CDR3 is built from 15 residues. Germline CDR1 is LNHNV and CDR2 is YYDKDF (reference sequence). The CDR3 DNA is TGTGCCACCCAAGACCAGGCCGCGTACCAAGAGACCCAGTACTTC. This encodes CATQDQAAYQETQYF. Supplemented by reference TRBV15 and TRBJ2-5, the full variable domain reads DAMVIQNPRYQVTQFGKPVTLSCSQTLNHNVMYWYQQKSSQAPKLLFHYYDKDFNNEADTPDNFQSRRPNTSFCFLDIRSPGLGDTAMYLCATQDQAAYQETQYFGPGTRLLVL.